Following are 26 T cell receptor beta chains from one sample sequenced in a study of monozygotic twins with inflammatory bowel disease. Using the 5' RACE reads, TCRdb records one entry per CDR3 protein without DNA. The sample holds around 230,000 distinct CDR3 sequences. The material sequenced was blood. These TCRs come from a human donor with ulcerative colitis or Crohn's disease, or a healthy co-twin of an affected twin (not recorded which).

The CDR3 sequence is CSALTAAETQYF. The V call is TRBV20-1, the J call TRBJ2-5. The CDR3 has 12 residues. CDR1 and CDR2 from the germline V gene are DFQATT and SNEGSKA (reference sequence).

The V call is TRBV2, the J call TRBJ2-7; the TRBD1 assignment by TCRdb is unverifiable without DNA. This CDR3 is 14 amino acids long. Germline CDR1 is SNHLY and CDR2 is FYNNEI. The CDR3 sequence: CASSFGTGYYEQYF.

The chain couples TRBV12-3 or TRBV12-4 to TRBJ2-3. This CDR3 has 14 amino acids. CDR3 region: CASSLFSITDTQYF.

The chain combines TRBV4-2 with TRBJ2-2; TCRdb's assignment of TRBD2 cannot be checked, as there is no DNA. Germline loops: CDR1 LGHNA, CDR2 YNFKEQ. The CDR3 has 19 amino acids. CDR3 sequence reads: CASSQDDLWGLRNTGELFF.

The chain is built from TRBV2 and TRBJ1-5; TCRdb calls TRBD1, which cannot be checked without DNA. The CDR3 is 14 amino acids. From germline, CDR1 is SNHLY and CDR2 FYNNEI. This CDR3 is CASSPGARNQPQHF. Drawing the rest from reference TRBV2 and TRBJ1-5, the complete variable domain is EPEVTQTPSHQVTQMGQEVILRCVPISNHLYFYWYRQILGQKVEFLVSFYNNEISEKSEIFDDQFSVERPDGSNFTLKIRSTKLEDSAMYFCASSPGARNQPQHFGDGTRLSIL.

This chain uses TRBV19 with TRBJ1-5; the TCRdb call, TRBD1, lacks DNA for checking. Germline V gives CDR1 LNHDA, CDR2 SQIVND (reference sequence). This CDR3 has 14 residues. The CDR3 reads CASSGQGTRQPQHF.

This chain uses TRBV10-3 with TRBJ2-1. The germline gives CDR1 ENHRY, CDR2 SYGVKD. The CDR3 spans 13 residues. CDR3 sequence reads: CAVRLDSYNEQFF.

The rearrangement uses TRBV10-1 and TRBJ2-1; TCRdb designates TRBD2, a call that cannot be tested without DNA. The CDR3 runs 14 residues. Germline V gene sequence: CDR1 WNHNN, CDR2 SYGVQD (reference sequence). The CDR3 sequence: CASSEPGLVNEQFF.

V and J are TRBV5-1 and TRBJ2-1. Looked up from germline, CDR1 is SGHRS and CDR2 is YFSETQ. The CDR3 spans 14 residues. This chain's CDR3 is CASSLRSVGNEQFF.

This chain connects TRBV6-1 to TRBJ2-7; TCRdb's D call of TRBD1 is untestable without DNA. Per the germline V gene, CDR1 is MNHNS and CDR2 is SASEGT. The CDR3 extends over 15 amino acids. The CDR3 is CASSENRGRAYEQYF.

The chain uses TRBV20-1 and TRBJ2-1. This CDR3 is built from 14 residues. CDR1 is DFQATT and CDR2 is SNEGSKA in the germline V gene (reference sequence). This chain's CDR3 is CSARGTSIRGEQFF.

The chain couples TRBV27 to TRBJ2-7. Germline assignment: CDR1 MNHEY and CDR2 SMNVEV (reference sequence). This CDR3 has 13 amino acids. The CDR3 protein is CASGNSESYEQYF.

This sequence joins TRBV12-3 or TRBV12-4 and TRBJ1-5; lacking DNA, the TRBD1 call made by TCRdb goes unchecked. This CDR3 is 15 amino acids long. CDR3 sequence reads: CASTMGRVRNQPQHF.

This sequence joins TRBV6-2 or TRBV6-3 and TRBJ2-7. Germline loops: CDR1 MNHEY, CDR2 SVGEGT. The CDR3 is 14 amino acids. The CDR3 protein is CASSRLDGLREQYF.

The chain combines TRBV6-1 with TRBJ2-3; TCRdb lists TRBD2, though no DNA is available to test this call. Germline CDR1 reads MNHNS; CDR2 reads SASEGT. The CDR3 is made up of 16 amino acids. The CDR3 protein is CASSTTSGGALDTQYF.

The CDR3 sequence is CASSSPTRTGTGSSEQYF. This chain uses TRBV5-4 with TRBJ2-7; TCRdb names TRBD1, which stays unverified in the absence of DNA. Germline-derived CDR1 and CDR2 are SGHNT and YYREEE (reference sequence). CDR3 length: 18 amino acids.

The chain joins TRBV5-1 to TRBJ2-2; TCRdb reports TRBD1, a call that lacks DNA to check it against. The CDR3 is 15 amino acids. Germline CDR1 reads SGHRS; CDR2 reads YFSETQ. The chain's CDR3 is CASSWTTGNTGELFF.

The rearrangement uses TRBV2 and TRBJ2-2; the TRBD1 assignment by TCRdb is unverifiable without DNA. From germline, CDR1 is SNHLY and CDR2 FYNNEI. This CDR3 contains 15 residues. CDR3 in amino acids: CASRGDGGYGGELFF.

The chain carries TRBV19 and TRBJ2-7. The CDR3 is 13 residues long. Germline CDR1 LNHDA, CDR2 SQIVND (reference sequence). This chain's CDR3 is CASSKTGTYEQYF.

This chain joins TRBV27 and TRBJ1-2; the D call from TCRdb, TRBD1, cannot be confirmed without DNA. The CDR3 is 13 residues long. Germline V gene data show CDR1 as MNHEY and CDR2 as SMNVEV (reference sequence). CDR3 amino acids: CASRTDPGVSYTF.

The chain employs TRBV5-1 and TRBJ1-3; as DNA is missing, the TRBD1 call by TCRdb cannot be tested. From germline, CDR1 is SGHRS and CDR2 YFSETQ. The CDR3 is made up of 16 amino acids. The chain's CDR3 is CASSFQGAGSGNTIYF.

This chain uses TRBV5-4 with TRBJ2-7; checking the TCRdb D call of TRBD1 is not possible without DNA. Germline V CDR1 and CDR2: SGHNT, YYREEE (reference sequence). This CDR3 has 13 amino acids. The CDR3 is CASSHDGTGEQYF.

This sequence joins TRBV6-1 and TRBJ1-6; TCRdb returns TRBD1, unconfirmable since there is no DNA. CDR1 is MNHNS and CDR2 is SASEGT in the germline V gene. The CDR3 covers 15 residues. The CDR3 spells CASRRQWPGNSPLHF.

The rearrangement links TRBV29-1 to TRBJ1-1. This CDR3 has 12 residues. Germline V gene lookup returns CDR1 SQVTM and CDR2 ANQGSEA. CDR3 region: CSVVLGLTEAFF.

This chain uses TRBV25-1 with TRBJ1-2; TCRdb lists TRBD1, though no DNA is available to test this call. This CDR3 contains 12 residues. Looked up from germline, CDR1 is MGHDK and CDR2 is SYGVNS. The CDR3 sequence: CASSLPGDGYTF.

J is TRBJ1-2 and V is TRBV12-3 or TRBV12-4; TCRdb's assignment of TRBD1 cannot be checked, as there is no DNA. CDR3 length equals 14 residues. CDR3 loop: CASSFGQGSAGYTF.